These T cell receptor beta chains were read from a single sample in a study of T cell responses to AZD1222 COVID-19 vaccine. Clones were read by immunoSEQ multiplex PCR, and TCRdb kept only the in-frame ones, dropping some. The repertoire holds tens of thousands of clones, 75% to 90% seen once, with 5.3% in the top ten. Sequencing used peripheral blood, obtained 28 days after the second AZD1222 dose. These receptors were obtained from an adult who received the AZD1222 COVID-19 vaccine. The CDR3 runs from the conserved cysteine through the conserved F or W. D genes are given only for firm matches. Clone size is given for some rows only: seen once, a few or many times, or a class if the clone is expanded.

j_call cdr3_length clone_size v_call d_call cdr3_nt cdr3_aa
TRBJ2-1 15 NA TRBV7-9 NA TGTGCCAGCAGCGTGGGGGGTTCGGTCTACAATGAGCAGTTCTTC CASSVGGSVYNEQFF
TRBJ2-1 13 NA TRBV12-3/TRBV12-4 TRBD2 TGTGCCAGCAGTTTTGCGGGGGTTAATGAGCAGTTCTTC CASSFAGVNEQFF
TRBJ2-1 14 NA TRBV7-2 TRBD2 TGTGCCAGCAGCTTAGTATCGGTAGCGGGAGAGCAGTTCTTC CASSLVSVAGEQFF
TRBJ2-7 14 NA TRBV5-6 TRBD1 TGTGCCAGCAGGACTGGGACAGGGGGCCACGAGCAGTACTTC CASRTGTGGHEQYF
TRBJ1-1 14 NA TRBV6-5 NA TGTGCCAGCAGCGATGGGACGGCTTACACTGAAGCTTTCTTT CASSDGTAYTEAFF
TRBJ1-6 14 NA TRBV3-1/TRBV3-2 NA TGTGCCAGCAGCCTTAGCAACCTTAATTCACCCCTCCACTTT CASSLSNLNSPLHF
TRBJ1-4 16 NA TRBV15 NA TGTGCCACCAGCAGAGACAGGGAAGCGGCTAATGAAAAACTGTTTTTT CATSRDREAANEKLFF
TRBJ2-3 15 NA TRBV7-3 NA TGTGCCAGCAGCCTAGACAGGTGGAGCACAGATACGCAGTATTTT CASSLDRWSTDTQYF
TRBJ1-2 14 NA TRBV10-1 NA TGCGCCAGCAGCGAGGGGGGGACATCAAGACGGCAGACCTTC CASSEGGTSRRQTF
TRBJ2-3 17 NA TRBV5-1 TRBD2 TGCGCCAGCAGCTTGGGAGGACTAGCGATGAGCACAGATACGCAGTATTTT CASSLGGLAMSTDTQYF
TRBJ2-7 17 NA TRBV11-2 TRBD1 TGTGCCAGCAGCTTAGATCAGGGACAGGGGGTCCCCTACGAGCAGTACTTC CASSLDQGQGVPYEQYF
TRBJ2-3 13 NA TRBV7-9 NA TGTGCCAGCAGCTACGAGGGGCCAGATACGCAGTATTTT CASSYEGPDTQYF
TRBJ2-7 16 few TRBV5-1 NA TGCGCCAGCAGTTTCGGACCGCCTCCGAGCTCCTACGAGCAGTACTTC CASSFGPPPSSYEQYF
TRBJ2-3 18 few TRBV11-2 TRBD2 TGTGCCAGCAGCTCCCCTCTAGCGGGAGGGAGCAGCACAGATACGCAGTATTTT CASSSPLAGGSSTDTQYF
TRBJ2-5 13 NA TRBV5-1 NA TGCGCCAGCAGCCGGGGGCAGGGGGAGACCCAGTACTTC CASSRGQGETQYF
TRBJ2-3 15 NA TRBV6-1 NA TGTGCCAGCAGTGAAGAGGGCAGGGGTGCAGATACGCAGTATTTT CASSEEGRGADTQYF
TRBJ1-2 14 NA TRBV24-1 NA TGTGCCACCAGTGACCGGGACAAGAACTATGGCTACACCTTC CATSDRDKNYGYTF
TRBJ2-7 14 NA TRBV19 NA TGTGCCAGTAGTATAGCTGCAGGGTCCTACGAGCAGTACTTC CASSIAAGSYEQYF
TRBJ2-5 14 NA TRBV28 NA TGTGCCAGCAGTTCCAAGGACGGACAAGAGACCCAGTACTTC CASSSKDGQETQYF
TRBJ2-3 17 NA TRBV5-4 TRBD2 TGTGCCAGCAGCTCATACTTAGCGGGGGAATCGGCAGATACGCAGTATTTT CASSSYLAGESADTQYF
TRBJ1-3 14 NA TRBV5-1 NA TGCGCCAGCAGCTTGGAGGGAACTGGAAACACCATATATTTT CASSLEGTGNTIYF
TRBJ2-4 15 NA TRBV27 TRBD2 TGTGCCAGCAGTTTCCTAGGGACTAGCGGAAACATTCAGTACTTC CASSFLGTSGNIQYF
TRBJ2-2 18 NA TRBV15 TRBD2 TGTGCCACCAGCAGGGTTACTAGCGGGAGGACCCACACCGGGGAGCTGTTTTTT CATSRVTSGRTHTGELFF
TRBJ2-5 12 NA TRBV12-3/TRBV12-4 NA TGTGCCAGCAGTCCCCTACAAGAGACCCAGTACTTC CASSPLQETQYF
TRBJ1-5 13 NA TRBV5-1 NA TGCGCCAGCAGCCCTTATAGCAATCAGCCCCAGCATTTT CASSPYSNQPQHF
TRBJ2-7 15 NA TRBV2 TRBD2 TGTGCCAGCAGTGCCCCTAGCGGGTTCTCCTACGAGCAGTACTTC CASSAPSGFSYEQYF
TRBJ2-1 16 once TRBV1 NA TGCACCAGCAGCCAAATAATGGCTAGCGGGGCAATTAAGCAGTTCTTC CTSSQIMASGAIKQFF
TRBJ2-7 15 NA TRBV5-5 NA TGTGCCAGCAGCTTGGTTCTAGCGCCCGCCTACGAGCAGTACTTC CASSLVLAPAYEQYF
TRBJ2-4 18 NA TRBV27 TRBD1 TGTGCCAGCAGTTTAAGGTGGGACAGGGCGTCAGGCAAAAACATTCAGTACTTC CASSLRWDRASGKNIQYF
TRBJ2-1 15 NA TRBV18 NA TGTGCCAGCTCACCAACCGGGAGCTCCTACAATGAGCAGTTCTTC CASSPTGSSYNEQFF
TRBJ1-2 14 NA TRBV10-1 TRBD1 TGCGCCAGCAGTGGAAATACAGGGGCCTGGGGCTACACCTTC CASSGNTGAWGYTF
TRBJ2-1 13 NA TRBV2 NA TGTGCCAGCAGTGTATTACAGGGTACTGAGCAGTTCTTC CASSVLQGTEQFF
TRBJ1-2 15 once TRBV9 NA TGTGCCAGCAGCGTAGACAGTGGGGGCTCCTATGGCTACACCTTC CASSVDSGGSYGYTF
TRBJ2-1 14 NA TRBV7-9 NA TGTGCCAGCAGCTTAGGACATGGGAAGGATGAGCAGTTCTTC CASSLGHGKDEQFF
TRBJ1-2 13 NA TRBV7-2 NA TGTGCCAGCAGGGCAGCCTCTAACTATGGCTACACCTTC CASRAASNYGYTF
TRBJ1-1 12 NA TRBV11-3 NA TGTGCCAGCAGCTTAGGGGCTGGAAAAGCTTTCTTT CASSLGAGKAFF
TRBJ2-2 12 NA TRBV28 NA TGTGCCAGCAAAGATCGGGTCGGGGAGCTGTTTTTT CASKDRVGELFF
TRBJ2-2 13 NA TRBV2 NA TGTGCCAGCAACCCCGACCCCGCCGGGGAGCTGTTTTTT CASNPDPAGELFF
TRBJ2-5 15 NA TRBV5-1 NA TGCGCCAGCTCAGCGGGGGGGACAGGGGAGGAGACCCAGTACTTC CASSAGGTGEETQYF
TRBJ1-2 13 NA TRBV6-1 NA TGTGCCAGCAGTGAAACTACGGACTATGGCTACACCTTC CASSETTDYGYTF
TRBJ2-1 15 NA TRBV10-3 NA TGTGCCATCAGTGAGACCGGGGGCAATGACAATGAGCAGTTCTTC CAISETGGNDNEQFF
TRBJ2-7 16 NA TRBV19 TRBD2 TGTGCCAGTAGTTCCGCGCTGGCGGGGGGCCAGCACGAGCAGTACTTC CASSSALAGGQHEQYF
TRBJ2-3 14 NA TRBV5-1 NA TGCGCCAGCAGCTTGGAAGGGACCACAGATACGCAGTATTTT CASSLEGTTDTQYF
TRBJ2-7 12 NA TRBV6-5 NA TGTGCCACTTGGTCCTTAGGGAACGAGCAGTACTTC CATWSLGNEQYF
TRBJ1-5 15 NA TRBV9 NA TGTGCCAGCAGCGTAGCACCGGGTGGCGATCAGCCCCAGCATTTT CASSVAPGGDQPQHF
TRBJ2-7 15 NA TRBV9 TRBD1 TGTGCCAGCAGCGTTGAGGACAGGGGTTCCTACGAGCAGTACTTC CASSVEDRGSYEQYF